The clone carrying this T cell receptor (beta chain) has only one observation. With random hexamers, roughly 0.45 to 1 ug RNA was reverse transcribed. One entry per CDR3 protein results from TCRdb running MiXCR on the immunoSEQ multiplex PCR reads. Of around 300,000 distinct CDR3 sequences in the sample, around nine tenths were seen once. The record originates from a study of CD8 T cells in Susac syndrome. Trimming removed 6 bases at V and 1 base at J, with 18 bases between. This CDR3 has 16 residues. The V gene's germline CDR1 is MDHEN and CDR2 SYDVKM. The sequencing input was CD8+ T cells from PBMCs. This chain connects TRBV28 to TRBJ1-2; a weak D match, TRBD1 (6 bases). This TCR derives from a human donor with multiple sclerosis. The CDR3 is CASSFRDTLFNYGYTF. The CDR3 DNA follows: TGTGCCAGCAGCTTCCGGGACACACTATTTAACTATGGCTACACCTTC.